These 20 T cell receptor beta chains share one sample of origin, sequenced in a study of blood T cell repertoires in COVID-19. Clones were sequenced by immunoSEQ multiplex PCR, and TCRdb holds only the in-frame ones, with some missing. The sample carries 200,000 to 300,000 clones, 83% recorded once. Sequencing was carried out using peripheral blood. These receptors came from a human donor in a cohort sampled during active COVID-19.

The chain recombines TRBV5-1 with TRBJ1-2; TRBD1 might be the D (6 bases). CDR1 SGHRS and CDR2 YFSETQ come from the germline V gene. V was pared by 4 bases and J by 1 base, with 11 bases between. The CDR3 has 14 residues. The CDR3, as DNA: TGCGCCAGCAGCACGGACAGAGGTAACTATGGCTACACCTTC. Its protein is CASSTDRGNYGYTF. The whole variable domain, filled in from reference TRBV5-1 and TRBJ1-2, reads KAGVTQTPRYLIKTRGQQVTLSCSPISGHRSVSWYQQTPGQGLQFLFEYFSETQRNKGNFPGRFSGRQFSNSRSEMNVSTLELGDSALYLCASSTDRGNYGYTFGSGTRLTVV.

This clone is a singleton in its sample. The chain links TRBV7-3 to TRBJ2-2, with D possibly TRBD2 on 6 matching bases. Per germline, CDR1 SGHTA and CDR2 FQGTGA. The CDR3 has 16 residues. Trimming shortened V by 1 base and J by 2 bases, and 11 bases separated the two germline ends. CDR3 sequence reads: CASSLSPAGNTGELFF. CDR3 bases: TGTGCCAGCAGCTTAAGCCCAGCGGGTAACACCGGGGAGCTGTTTTTT.

This rearrangement joins TRBV18 to TRBJ1-1; D is ambiguous. The V end lost 2 bases, the J end lost 1 base, and 5 bases lay between the germline ends. The CDR3 spans 13 residues. Germline-derived CDR1 and CDR2 are KGHSH and LQKENI. This CDR3 reads CASSPESNTEAFF. The CDR3, as DNA: TGTGCCAGCTCACCAGAGTCGAACACTGAAGCTTTCTTT.

The rearrangement links TRBV30 to TRBJ2-7; TRBD1 is a possible D gene (5 bases). The V gene lost 1 base and the J gene lost 5 bases, with 18 bases spanning the gap. There are 15 residues in the CDR3. The germline V gene encodes CDR1 GTSNPN and CDR2 SVGIG (reference sequence). CDR3 sequence: CAWSGASGFSDEQYF. The CDR3, as DNA: TGTGCCTGGAGTGGAGCCTCAGGGTTCTCGGACGAGCAGTACTTC. The whole variable domain, filled in from reference TRBV30 and TRBJ2-7, reads SQTIHQWPATLVQPVGSPLSLECTVEGTSNPNLYWYRQAAGRGLQLLFYSVGIGQISSEVPQNLSASRPQDRQFILSSKKLLLSDSGFYLCAWSGASGFSDEQYFGPGTRLTVT.

The chain combines TRBV9 with TRBJ1-3, with 7 bases identical to TRBD1. Germline trimming cut 0 bases from V and 5 bases from J; bases unmatched to any gene: 11. CDR1 and CDR2 (germline): SGDLS, YYNGEE. CDR3 size: 17 residues. The CDR3 region is CASSVGGQGVRRNTIYF. The CDR3 DNA reads as TGTGCCAGCAGCGTAGGAGGCCAGGGGGTGCGCAGAAACACCATATATTTT.

This clone was counted between two and nine times. The rearrangement uses TRBV5-1 and TRBJ2-2; TRBD2 matches at 11 bases. The CDR3 runs 16 residues. The V gene's germline CDR1 is SGHRS and CDR2 YFSETQ. J was trimmed by 3 bases and V by 3 bases; bases with no gene match: 4. CDR3 sequence: CASSWGTSGYTGELFF. The CDR3 nucleotides read TGCGCCAGCAGCTGGGGGACTAGCGGTTACACCGGGGAGCTGTTTTTT.

The J gene is TRBJ2-2, the V gene TRBV24-1; 7 nucleotides align to TRBD1. Germline CDR1 and CDR2: KGHDR and SFDVKD. This CDR3 contains 18 residues. V shed 3 bases, J shed 1 base, and the junction held 10 bases outside the gene matches. The CDR3 DNA is TGTGCCACCAGTGATACCCTGAGCAGGACAGGGAACACCGGGGAGCTGTTTTTT. It yields the protein CATSDTLSRTGNTGELFF.

The chain links TRBV18 to TRBJ2-3; D call uncertain. CDR1 is KGHSH, CDR2 LQKENI, per germline. V was pared by 0 bases and J by 2 bases, with 12 bases between. This CDR3 region has 16 residues. CDR3 bases: TGTGCCAGCTCACCACCCGGGTCGCGAAACACAGATACGCAGTATTTT. Translation gives CASSPPGSRNTDTQYF.

In this sample, this clone turned up once. J is TRBJ2-5 and V is TRBV6-5; 13 nucleotides match TRBD2. CDR3 length equals 15 residues. CDR1 MNHEY and CDR2 SVGAGI come from the germline V gene. V lost 6 bases, J lost 5 bases, and 6 bases stayed unmatched. The CDR3 coding sequence is TGTGCCAGCAGAACTGGGGGACTAGCGGGGGAGACCCAGTACTTC. Its protein is CASRTGGLAGETQYF.

V is TRBV19 and J is TRBJ1-5; the D is unclear. The CDR3 extends over 14 amino acids. Germline CDR1 is LNHDA and CDR2 is SQIVND (reference sequence). V was cut by 5 bases and J by 4 bases, with 12 bases left in between. CDR3 nucleotide sequence: TGTGCCAGTAGTCCCCCCGGAGGGAATCAGCCCCAGCATTTT. Its translation: CASSPPGGNQPQHF. Looking up the rest from reference TRBV19 and TRBJ1-5 gives the full variable domain: DGGITQSPKYLFRKEGQNVTLSCEQNLNHDAMYWYRQDPGQGLRLIYYSQIVNDFQKGDIAEGYSVSREKKESFPLTVTSAQKNPTAFYLCASSPPGGNQPQHFGDGTRLSIL.

The chain links TRBV7-9 to TRBJ2-1; 9 nucleotides match TRBD2. From germline, CDR1 is SEHNR and CDR2 FQNEAQ (reference sequence). The CDR3 is made up of 16 amino acids. The trim removed 5 bases at V and 2 bases at J, leaving 7 bases unmatched. CDR3 nucleotide sequence: TGTGCCAGCAGCCTAATAAGCGGGGGGCCCTACAATGAGCAGTTCTTC. Translating it yields CASSLISGGPYNEQFF.

The chain carries TRBV27 and TRBJ2-1, with 9 bases fitting TRBD2. In germline, CDR1 is MNHEY, CDR2 SMNVEV (reference sequence). The CDR3 covers 17 residues. V lost 2 bases to trimming and J lost 2 bases; unmatched junction nucleotides: 7. This CDR3 reads CASSLLAGPVAYNEQFF. In nucleotides, the CDR3 is TGTGCCAGCAGTTTACTAGCGGGACCCGTTGCCTACAATGAGCAGTTCTTC.

The V call is TRBV27, the J call TRBJ2-7, with D perhaps matching TRBD2 (5 bases). V lost 4 bases, J lost 5 bases, and 15 bases lay in between. The CDR3 length is 14 residues. CDR1 MNHEY and CDR2 SMNVEV come from the germline V gene (reference sequence). CDR3 bases: TGTGCCAGCAGTTACAGCGGACGGACTGACGAGCAGTACTTC. This gives the protein CASSYSGRTDEQYF.

The table lists this clone with a few counts. CDR3: CASSLTSGGSYEQYF. The DNA of the CDR3 is TGCGCCAGCAGCTTGACTAGCGGGGGCTCCTACGAGCAGTACTTC. This chain uses TRBV5-1 with TRBJ2-7, with TRBD2 identical over 11 bases. V lost 1 base, J lost 0 bases, and 0 bases stayed unmatched. This CDR3 has 15 amino acids. Germline V gene lookup returns CDR1 SGHRS and CDR2 YFSETQ.

This clone has only one observation. This chain joins TRBV6-5 and TRBJ2-7; perhaps TRBD2 as D (5 bases). Germline V lookup: CDR1 MNHEY, CDR2 SVGAGI. This CDR3 spans 12 amino acids. Trimming took 5 bases from V and 6 from J, leaving 11 bases between them. Here the CDR3 reads CASSSLGGEQYF. CDR3 nucleotide sequence: TGTGCCAGCAGTAGCCTCGGAGGCGAGCAGTACTTC.

This chain uses TRBV25-1 with TRBJ1-1, with D uncertain. Germline assignment: CDR1 MGHDK and CDR2 SYGVNS. The CDR3 sequence is 14 residues long. V gave up 3 bases and J gave up 1 base, with 9 bases separating them. As DNA, the CDR3 is TGTGCCAGCAGTGAGAGGAGACGGAACACTGAAGCTTTCTTT. It yields the protein CASSERRRNTEAFF.

The rearrangement uses TRBV9 and TRBJ1-5, with D perhaps matching TRBD1 (5 bases). This CDR3 contains 15 residues. CDR1 SGDLS and CDR2 YYNGEE come from the germline V gene. The V end was cut by 6 bases, the J end by 4 bases, with 17 bases between. CDR3 sequence reads: CASTVGVQGNQPQHF. The DNA of the CDR3 is TGTGCCAGCACCGTCGGTGTGCAGGGTAATCAGCCCCAGCATTTT. Full variable domain (rest looked up from reference TRBV9 and TRBJ1-5): DSGVTQTPKHLITATGQRVTLRCSPRSGDLSVYWYQQSLDQGLQFLIQYYNGEERAKGNILERFSAQQFPDLHSELNLSSLELGDSALYFCASTVGVQGNQPQHFGDGTRLSIL.

This clone was detected a few times. The rearrangement links TRBV30 to TRBJ1-1, with TRBD1 matching over 8 bases. Trimming removed 2 bases from V and 4 bases from J; junction bases left unmatched: 3. The CDR3 contains 13 residues. Germline CDR1 is GTSNPN and CDR2 is SVGIG (reference sequence). The CDR3 region has the DNA TGTGCCTGGAGTTACAGGGGGACCACTGAAGCTTTCTTT. Its protein is CAWSYRGTTEAFF.

The chain employs TRBV10-1 and TRBJ2-1; D unresolved. CDR1 is WNHNN and CDR2 is SYGVQD in the germline V gene (reference sequence). Trimming cost V 4 bases and J 8 bases, with 12 bases left between them. The CDR3 is 13 amino acids. In nucleotides, the CDR3 is TGCGCCAGCAGTGCGGGTCGGAGTTATGAGCAGTTCTTC. Protein product: CASSAGRSYEQFF.

This clone was observed a few times. The chain employs TRBV5-1 and TRBJ1-2, with D unresolved. The germline V gene encodes CDR1 SGHRS and CDR2 YFSETQ. V lost 2 bases and J 6 bases, leaving 14 bases between the germline ends. CDR3 length: 14 amino acids. The CDR3, as DNA: TGCGCCAGCAGCTTAGGGCGGGTCTCGGATGGCTACACCTTC. Its protein product is CASSLGRVSDGYTF.